The present entry profiles one TCR beta chain with its context. The antigen is unknown. Assay: immunoSEQ multiplex PCR; the TCRdb copy retains only in-frame clones and omits some. This sample carries around 12,000 clones, 70% to 90% of them seen once, and the ten largest clones take roughly 6.8%. The sample originates from a study of blood T cell dynamics during melanoma immunotherapy. Background on the study: First-line therapy was either pembrolizumab or nivolumab with ipilimumab for metastatic melanoma.

Overall study findings and caveats: At W3, later disease-control patients showed bifurcated PBMC repertoire changes, unlike progressors.

The CDR3 spans 15 residues. The J segment lost 2 bases and the V segment lost 4 bases, leaving 6 bases of the junction unmatched. Germline-derived CDR1 and CDR2 are SGHRS and YFSETQ. Time point described: week 3, after first cycle of checkpoint inhibitor. Apart from a couple of fast progressors, RECIST 1.1 response was judged 12 weeks post-infusion. The V gene is TRBV5-1, the J gene TRBJ2-3; 8 bases agree with TRBD1. The sequencing here drew on blood, taken from a patient treated with checkpoint blockade. This clonotype was obtained from a human donor with melanoma. The CDR3 DNA reads TGCGCCAGCAGCCTCCGACAGGGGTACACAGATACGCAGTATTTT. Translation gives CASSLRQGYTDTQYF.